Below are 11 T cell receptor beta chains sequenced from a single sample in a study of blood T cell repertoires in COVID-19. Produced via immunoSEQ multiplex PCR; TCRdb's table is partial and in-frame only. The sample carries 200,000 to 250,000 clones, approximately 91% recorded once. Sample: peripheral blood. The receptor source for this set is a woman aged 40 to 50 with acute or convalescent COVID-19.

The genes are TRBV29-1 and TRBJ2-4; TRBD2 matches at 14 bases. The germline V gene has CDR1 SQVTM and CDR2 ANQGSEA. This CDR3 is 15 amino acids long. The ends lost 1 base at V and 7 bases at J; junction bases unmatched: 3. The chain's CDR3 is CSVEGTSGGWNIQYF. CDR3 bases: TGCAGCGTTGAAGGGACTAGCGGGGGGTGGAACATTCAGTACTTC.

This chain uses TRBV10-1 with TRBJ2-4; TRBD1 aligns across 7 bases. The J segment lost 7 bases and the V segment lost 7 bases, leaving 7 bases of the junction unmatched. The germline CDR1 and CDR2 sequences are WNHNN and SYGVQD (reference sequence). The CDR3 spans 13 residues. The chain's CDR3 is CASNRGELNIQYF. CDR3 sequence (DNA): TGCGCCAGCAACAGGGGCGAATTGAACATTCAGTACTTC.

This chain uses TRBV2 with TRBJ2-1; 7 bases align to TRBD2. Germline CDR1 SNHLY, CDR2 FYNNEI. V was pared by 3 bases and J by 11 bases, with 10 bases of the junction left unmatched. The CDR3 spans 14 residues. The CDR3 DNA follows: TGTGCCAGCAGTGACGGGACTACCCGGGGGAAGCAGTTCTTC. Protein: CASSDGTTRGKQFF.

The chain carries TRBV9 and TRBJ1-6; no firm D call. Germline CDR1 is SGDLS and CDR2 is YYNGEE. The CDR3 is 12 amino acids. Trimming stripped 4 bases from V and 7 bases from J, with 6 bases between. The CDR3 is CASSPSNSPLHF. CDR3 in DNA: TGTGCCAGCAGCCCTAGCAATTCACCCCTCCACTTT.

J is TRBJ1-6 and V is TRBV15; the D is unclear. Germline V CDR1 and CDR2: LNHNV, YYDKDF (reference sequence). The germline V and J ends were trimmed by 4 bases and 7 bases, with 11 bases remaining between them. This CDR3 region has 14 residues. CDR3 sequence reads: CATSTKRQNSPLHF. The CDR3 DNA sequence: TGTGCCACCAGCACCAAGAGACAAAATTCACCCCTCCACTTT.

The chain uses TRBV5-6 and TRBJ2-3, with 11 bases fitting TRBD2. The trim removed 0 bases at V and 7 bases at J, leaving 13 bases unmatched. Germline V gene lookup returns CDR1 SGHDT and CDR2 YYEEEE. This CDR3 has 18 amino acids. The CDR3 sequence is CASSLVARLAGGLNTQYF. CDR3 sequence (DNA): TGTGCCAGCAGCTTGGTAGCTCGGCTAGCGGGGGGTCTAAATACGCAGTATTTT.

V gene TRBV4-1 combines with J gene TRBJ1-1, with a possible D match to TRBD1 (5 bases). V lost 2 bases and J 0 bases, leaving 16 bases between the germline ends. The germline V gene has CDR1 MGHRA and CDR2 YSYEKL. There are 17 residues in the CDR3. CDR3 residues: CASSQLPGGTLNTEAFF. The CDR3 nucleotides are TGCGCCAGCAGCCAACTCCCCGGGGGAACCTTGAACACTGAAGCTTTCTTT.

The chain carries TRBV7-8 and TRBJ2-1; 13 positions match TRBD2. V trimming: 1 base; J trimming: 9 bases; junction bases outside the gene matches: 6. The germline gives CDR1 SGHVS, CDR2 FQNEAQ. The CDR3 runs 16 residues. The DNA of the CDR3 is TGTGCCAGCAGCTTAGAGGGGACTAGCGGGGCTGGTGAGCAGTTCTTC. Its protein is CASSLEGTSGAGEQFF.

This chain joins TRBV27 and TRBJ1-2; no firm D call. V was shortened by 5 bases and J by 2 bases, with 12 bases between the two germline ends. CDR1 MNHEY and CDR2 SMNVEV come from the germline V gene (reference sequence). CDR3 size: 14 residues. CDR3 residues: CASSPGVINYGYTF. CDR3 DNA sequence: TGTGCCAGCAGTCCGGGAGTGATAAACTATGGCTACACCTTC.

This clone was detected only a few times. This chain connects TRBV5-1 to TRBJ1-2; the match to TRBD1 covers 7 bases. Germline CDR1 SGHRS, CDR2 YFSETQ. This CDR3 has 15 residues. V was pared by 1 base and J by 4 bases, with 7 bases of the junction left unmatched. CDR3 amino acids: CASSLSEGASYGYTF. In DNA form, the CDR3 reads TGCGCCAGCAGCTTGTCCGAGGGGGCGTCCTATGGCTACACCTTC.

The chain carries TRBV4-1 and TRBJ2-2; TRBD2 matches at 14 bases. Germline loops: CDR1 MGHRA, CDR2 YSYEKL. V was pared by 1 base and J by 4 bases, with 8 bases of the junction left unmatched. This CDR3 comprises 19 residues. The CDR3 reads CASSQVRLAGGPGTGELFF. The CDR3 DNA follows: TGCGCCAGCAGCCAAGTTCGACTAGCGGGGGGGCCCGGCACCGGGGAGCTGTTTTTT.